This TCR beta chain was retrieved from a study of OX40 agonist ivuxolimab in advanced cancers. Findings and caveats of the study: Among the nonresponders, some also had low normalized T-cell clonal expansion.

The germline CDR1 and CDR2 sequences are MNHNS and SASEGT. The CDR3 has 15 amino acids. The V segment lost 4 bases and the J segment 0 bases; nucleotides outside the gene matches: 3. Sequenced by immunoSEQ multiplex PCR; TCRdb stores in-frame clones only, minus some. The table has 78,000 or so clones, 92% seen once. As for this clone: No antigen is known for it.

This specimen was CD4+ or CD8+ T cells sorted from blood, taken in a trial of the OX40 agonist ivuxolimab. This chain uses TRBV6-1 with TRBJ2-5; the match to TRBD1 covers 9 bases. The receptor was derived from an adult with an advanced solid tumor such as melanoma, head and neck, liver or kidney cancer. In nucleotides, the CDR3 is TGTGCCAGCAGTGTCGGACAGGGGTACCAAGAGACCCAGTACTTC. Translation gives CASSVGQGYQETQYF.